What follows is one T cell receptor (beta chain) and its context. What antigen it recognizes has not been identified. No base qualities exist here, and no much larger clone lies one base off it. The record originates from a study of blood T cells in healthy people across ages (dated by TCRdb to between 2015 and 2016). Looking at the study overall: In model experiments, template switching captured about one uniquely barcoded TCR beta cDNA molecule for every two T cells. Two additional independent replicas of 1 million unique cDNA reads from the same blood draw were analyzed for two donors (one aged 18 to 29 and one aged 80 or older). Using deep sequencing normalized with unique cDNA molecular identifiers, the study measured how TCR beta repertoire diversity changes with age. The donors were split into four age groups: young (average around 15 years), middle-aged (more than 35), aged (approximately 60) and long-lived (more than 80). To avoid experimental bias, donors of different ages were randomly spread across the sequencing lanes. What the work shows at the level of the full study, not this receptor alone: Estimates of total diversity based on one million sequenced T cells were regarded as lower bounds and as underestimates. Observed TCR beta diversity per million T cells fell roughly linearly with age, and a significant reduction was already apparent by age around 36. Since profiling was done on bulk unsorted PBMCs, naive and antigen-experienced compartments could not be conclusively compared. The CMV infection status of donors was not known, potentially confounding age-related changes in expanded clonotypes. Compared with the aged group, the long-lived group had more naive CD4+ T cells, fewer expanded clones and increased TCR diversity, suggesting age selection. Observed TCR beta diversity correlated strongly with the percentage of naive T cells measured by flow cytometry.

The CDR3 measures 14 amino acids from cysteine to phenylalanine. Here the CDR3 DNA is all that survives: 42 bases in frame from base 1. CDR1 MDHEN and CDR2 SYDVKM are derived from the germline V gene. Library creation used 5' RACE. Sequenced using an Illumina HiSeq 2500. A second 7 to 11 cycle PCR used a sample-barcoded 5' primer and a J-beta primer mix. A unique molecular identifier was introduced onto each TCR beta cDNA molecule by a template-switch 5' adaptor carrying 12 random nucleotides. Each sample yielded at least 3 million CDR3-containing paired-end reads. First-strand cDNA was synthesized from all RNA with the Mint cDNA synthesis kit, primed by a TRBC-specific oligonucleotide. Following uracil-DNA glycosylase treatment, a first 18-cycle PCR with universal primers M1SS and BC2_uni_R was performed on all cDNA. Processing in the source paper ran as follows. For normalization, 1 million high-quality reads were randomly selected from each sample, with every read carrying a distinct molecular identifier. Instead of being binned into consensus sequences, reads that shared molecular identifiers were thrown out. CDR3 identification, clonotype clustering and error correction used MiTCR with a Q25 quality threshold and the strictest error-elimination algorithm. A nonparametric unseen species model with Euler transformation was used to estimate lower-bound total TCR beta diversity. TCRdb reprocessed the public reads (quality trimming at Q25 with fastp, clone calling with MiXCR) and kept in-frame beta chains. Entries that share a CDR3 protein sequence are merged under the most common genes and DNA. TCRdb, not the original authors, processed these V and J calls. Counted in this sample were 790,000 or so distinct CDR3 sequences; more than 50% of them appeared once. Roughly 26% of the sample goes to the ten largest clones.

Systemically healthy Caucasian individuals from Russia, 35 to 50 in total and aged about 6 to 95 years, were included as donors. Each donor gave about 9.8 milliliters of peripheral blood, drawn into EDTA-treated Vacutainer tubes. Ficoll-Paque density-gradient centrifugation was used to isolate PBMCs, with at least 6 million obtained per sample. Total RNA was extracted from PBMCs with Trizol reagent, with at least 6 micrograms obtained per sample. Naive CD45RAhigh/CD27high T cell percentages were measured by flow cytometry on a PBMC aliquot from every donor. This sequence originates from a man aged 35-49 years in good health. This chain joins TRBV28 to TRBJ2-7; a stretch of 8 junction bases matches TRBD1. The better agreement between TRBJ2-5 and the DNA end casts doubt on the J call. Material for sequencing was blood. The CDR3 amino acid sequence is: CATLFAGGGETQYF. The sequence in DNA is TGTGCCACCCTATTTGCAGGGGGCGGGGAGACCCAGTACTTC.